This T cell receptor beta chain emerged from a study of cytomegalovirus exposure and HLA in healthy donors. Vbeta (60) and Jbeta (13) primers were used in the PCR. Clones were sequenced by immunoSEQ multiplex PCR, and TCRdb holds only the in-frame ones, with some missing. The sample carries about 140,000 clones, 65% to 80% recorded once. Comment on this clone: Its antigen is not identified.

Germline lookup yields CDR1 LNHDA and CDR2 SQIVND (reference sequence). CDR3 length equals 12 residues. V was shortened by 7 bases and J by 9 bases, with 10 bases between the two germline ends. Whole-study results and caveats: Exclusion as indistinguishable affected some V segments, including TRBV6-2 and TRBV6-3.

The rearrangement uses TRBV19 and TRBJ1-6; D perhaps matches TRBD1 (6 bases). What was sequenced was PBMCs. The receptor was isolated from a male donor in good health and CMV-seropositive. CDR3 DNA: TGTGCCAGTACCGACAGGAGTTCACCCCTCCACTTT. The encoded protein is CASTDRSSPLHF.